The clone carrying this TCR beta chain was seen a few times. Its cognate antigen is unknown. The length of the CDR3 is 13 residues. Trimming took 4 bases from V and 4 from J, leaving 11 bases between them. Through a sample-barcoded 5' primer and a J-beta primer mix, a second PCR was run for roughly 6 to 11 cycles. All samples yielded 3 million or more CDR3-containing paired-end reads. TCRdb fed the 5' RACE reads into MiXCR, producing one record per CDR3 protein. The sample contains about 1.4 million distinct CDR3 sequences, 55% to 75% of which appear only once. The data belong to a study of blood T cells in healthy people across ages. Study-wide findings and caveats: Observed TCR beta diversity per million T cells went down as age went up. This fall followed a roughly linear course with age. PBMCs went unsorted, and a conclusive naive versus antigen-experienced comparison was therefore prevented. Calculation of diversity from one million T cells yielded estimates considered to be underestimates.

The genes are TRBV12-3 or TRBV12-4 and TRBJ2-7, with a tentative D call TRBD1 (5 bases). This receptor was taken from a man aged 18 to 30 in good health. Material for sequencing was blood. The CDR3 loop reads CASSWAREYEQYF. CDR3 nucleotides: TGTGCCAGCAGTTGGGCCAGGGAATACGAGCAGTACTTC.